This TCR beta chain was recorded in a study of shared clonotypes between healthy human individuals. Study-level information: Used for every donor were three CD4 naive, three CD4 memory, two CD8 naive and one CD8 memory plate.

Notes on this clone: Its antigen is as yet unknown.

TCRdb's copy holds only in-frame clones and misses some; the assay was immunoSEQ multiplex PCR. The sample carries about 980,000 clones, around 80% recorded once. Whole-study results and caveats: Sampling included only blood; tissue repertoires likely differ.

V was clipped by 7 bases and J by 7 bases; unmatched bases: 10. CDR1 is SNHLY and CDR2 is FYNNEI in the germline V gene. The CDR3 runs 14 residues. The material sequenced was memory CD4+ T cells sorted from blood. Subset denoted: CD45RA-negative fraction. This sequence was found in a man in his late teens or twenties in good health. The rearrangement joins TRBV2 to TRBJ2-1; 7 bases fit TRBD1. CDR3 residues: CASTKTGQGNEQFF. As DNA, the CDR3 is TGTGCCAGCACCAAGACAGGGCAGGGGAATGAGCAGTTCTTC.